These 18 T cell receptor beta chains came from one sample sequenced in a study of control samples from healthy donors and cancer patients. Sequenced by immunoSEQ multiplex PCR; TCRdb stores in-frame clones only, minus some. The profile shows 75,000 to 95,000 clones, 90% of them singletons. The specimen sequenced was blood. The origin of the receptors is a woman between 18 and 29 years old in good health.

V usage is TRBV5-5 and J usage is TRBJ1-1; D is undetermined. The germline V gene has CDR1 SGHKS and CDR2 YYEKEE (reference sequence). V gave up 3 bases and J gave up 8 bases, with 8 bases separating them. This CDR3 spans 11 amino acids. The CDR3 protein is CASSYGREAFF. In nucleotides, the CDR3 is TGTGCCAGCAGCTATGGGAGGGAAGCTTTCTTT.

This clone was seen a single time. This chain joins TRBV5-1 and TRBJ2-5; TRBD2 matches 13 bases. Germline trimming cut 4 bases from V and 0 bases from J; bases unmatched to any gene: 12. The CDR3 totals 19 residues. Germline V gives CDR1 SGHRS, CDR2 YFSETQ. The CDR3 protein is CASSPPRTSGGVYQETQYF. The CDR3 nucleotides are TGCGCCAGCAGCCCCCCGAGGACTAGCGGGGGTGTGTACCAAGAGACCCAGTACTTC.

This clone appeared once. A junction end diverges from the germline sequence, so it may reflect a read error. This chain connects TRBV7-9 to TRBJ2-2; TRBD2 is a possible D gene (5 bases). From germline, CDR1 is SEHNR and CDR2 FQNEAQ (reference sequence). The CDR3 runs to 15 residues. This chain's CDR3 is CTSSLALGSTGELFF. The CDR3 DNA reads TGTACCAGCAGCTTAGCGCTAGGGAGCACCGGGGAGCTGTTTTTT.

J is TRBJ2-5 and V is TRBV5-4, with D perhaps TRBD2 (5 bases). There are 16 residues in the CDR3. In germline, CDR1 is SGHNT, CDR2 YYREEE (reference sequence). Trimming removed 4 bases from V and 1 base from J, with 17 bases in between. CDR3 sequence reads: CASSPLPADFQETQYF. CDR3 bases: TGTGCCAGCAGCCCCCTACCCGCGGACTTCCAAGAGACCCAGTACTTC.

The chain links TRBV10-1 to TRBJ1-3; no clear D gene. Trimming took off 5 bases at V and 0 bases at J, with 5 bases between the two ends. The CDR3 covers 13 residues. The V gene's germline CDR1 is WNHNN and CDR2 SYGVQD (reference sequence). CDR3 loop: CASSLNSGNTIYF. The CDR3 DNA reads TGCGCCAGCAGTCTGAACTCTGGAAACACCATATATTTT.

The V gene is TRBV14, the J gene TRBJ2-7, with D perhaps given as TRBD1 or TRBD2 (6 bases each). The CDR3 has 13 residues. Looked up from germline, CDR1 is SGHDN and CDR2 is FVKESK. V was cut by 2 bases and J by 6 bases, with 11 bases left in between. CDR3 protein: CASSQYGGAEQYF. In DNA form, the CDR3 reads TGTGCCAGCAGCCAATACGGGGGCGCCGAGCAGTACTTC. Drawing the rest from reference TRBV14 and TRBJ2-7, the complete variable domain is EAGVTQFPSHSVIEKGQTVTLRCDPISGHDNLYWYRRVMGKEIKFLLHFVKESKQDESGMPNNRFLAERTGGTYSTLKVQPAELEDSGVYFCASSQYGGAEQYFGPGTRLTVT.

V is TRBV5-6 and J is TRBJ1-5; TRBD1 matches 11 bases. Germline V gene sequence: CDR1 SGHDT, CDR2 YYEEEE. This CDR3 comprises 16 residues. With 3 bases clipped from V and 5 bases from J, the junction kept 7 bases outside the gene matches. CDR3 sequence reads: CASSWIRDRGYQPQHF. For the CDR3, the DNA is TGTGCCAGCAGCTGGATCCGGGACAGGGGGTATCAGCCCCAGCATTTT.

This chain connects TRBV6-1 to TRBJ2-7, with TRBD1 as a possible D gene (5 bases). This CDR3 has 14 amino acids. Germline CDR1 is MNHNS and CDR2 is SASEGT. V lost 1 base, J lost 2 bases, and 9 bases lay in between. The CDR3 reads CASSEDQGPYEQYF. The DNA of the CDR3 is TGTGCCAGCAGTGAAGACCAGGGCCCCTACGAGCAGTACTTC.

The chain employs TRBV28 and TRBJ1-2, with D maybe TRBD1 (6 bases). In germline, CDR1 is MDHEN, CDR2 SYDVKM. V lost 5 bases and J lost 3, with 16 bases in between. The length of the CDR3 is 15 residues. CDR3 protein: CASSGAGDYYYGYTF. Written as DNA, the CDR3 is TGTGCCAGCAGTGGGGCAGGGGATTATTACTATGGCTACACCTTC.

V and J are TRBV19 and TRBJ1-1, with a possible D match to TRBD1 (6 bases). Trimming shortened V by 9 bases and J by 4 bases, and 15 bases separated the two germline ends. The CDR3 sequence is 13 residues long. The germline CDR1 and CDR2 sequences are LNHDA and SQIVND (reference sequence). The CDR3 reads CASGQSWGTEAFF. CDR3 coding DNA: TGTGCCAGCGGACAGTCGTGGGGCACTGAAGCTTTCTTT.

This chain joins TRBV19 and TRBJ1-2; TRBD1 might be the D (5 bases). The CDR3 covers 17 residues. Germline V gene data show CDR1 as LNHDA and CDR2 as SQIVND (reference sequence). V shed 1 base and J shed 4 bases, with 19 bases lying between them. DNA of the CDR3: TGTGCCAGTAGTATAGGGGGAAGCAGGGAACGAACCTATGGCTACACCTTC. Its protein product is CASSIGGSRERTYGYTF.

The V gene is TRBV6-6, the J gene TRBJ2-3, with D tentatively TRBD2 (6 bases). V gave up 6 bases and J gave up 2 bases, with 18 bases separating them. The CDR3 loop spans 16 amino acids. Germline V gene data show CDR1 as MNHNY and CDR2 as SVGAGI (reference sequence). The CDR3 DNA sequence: TGTGCCAGCAGAGTAAGCGTGCGGGGAGCCACAGATACGCAGTATTTT. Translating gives CASRVSVRGATDTQYF.

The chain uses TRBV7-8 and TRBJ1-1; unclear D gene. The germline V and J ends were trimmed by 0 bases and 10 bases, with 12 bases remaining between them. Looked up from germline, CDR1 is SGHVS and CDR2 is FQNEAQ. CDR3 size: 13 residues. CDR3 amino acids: CASSLAGELAAFF. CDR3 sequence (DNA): TGTGCCAGCAGCTTAGCAGGCGAACTAGCAGCTTTCTTT.

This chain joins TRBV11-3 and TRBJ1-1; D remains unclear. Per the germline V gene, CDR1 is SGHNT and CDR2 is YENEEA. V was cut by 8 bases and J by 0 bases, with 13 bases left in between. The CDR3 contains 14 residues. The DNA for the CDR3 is TGTGCCAGCTCTAATGGGCAAGTGAACACTGAAGCTTTCTTT. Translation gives CASSNGQVNTEAFF.

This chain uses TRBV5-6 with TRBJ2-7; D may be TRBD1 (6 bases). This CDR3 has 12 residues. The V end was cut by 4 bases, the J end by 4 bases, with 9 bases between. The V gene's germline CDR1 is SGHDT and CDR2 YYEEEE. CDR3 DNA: TGTGCCAGCAGCCGACAGGTGTACGAGCAGTACTTC. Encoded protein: CASSRQVYEQYF. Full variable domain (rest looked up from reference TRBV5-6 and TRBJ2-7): DAGVTQSPTHLIKTRGQQVTLRCSPKSGHDTVSWYQQALGQGPQFIFQYYEEEERQRGNFPDRFSGHQFPNYSSELNVNALLLGDSALYLCASSRQVYEQYFGPGTRLTVT.

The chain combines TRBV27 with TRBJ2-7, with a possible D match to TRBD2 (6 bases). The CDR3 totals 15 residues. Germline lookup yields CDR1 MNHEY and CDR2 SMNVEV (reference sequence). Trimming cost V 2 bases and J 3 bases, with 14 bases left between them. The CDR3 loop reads CASSLGRGLSYEQYF. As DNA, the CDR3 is TGTGCCAGCAGTTTAGGTAGGGGACTTAGCTACGAGCAGTACTTC.

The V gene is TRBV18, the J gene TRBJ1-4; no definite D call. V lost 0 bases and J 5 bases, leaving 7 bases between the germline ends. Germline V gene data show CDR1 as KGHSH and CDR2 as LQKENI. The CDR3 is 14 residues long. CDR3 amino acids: CASSPPTGNEKLFF. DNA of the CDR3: TGTGCCAGCTCACCACCGACGGGGAATGAAAAACTGTTTTTT.

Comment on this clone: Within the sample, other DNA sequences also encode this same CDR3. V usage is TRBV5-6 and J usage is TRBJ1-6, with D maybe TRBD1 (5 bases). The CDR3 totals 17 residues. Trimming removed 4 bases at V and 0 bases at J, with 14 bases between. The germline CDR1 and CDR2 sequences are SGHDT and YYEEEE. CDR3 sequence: CASSARGASSYNSPLHF. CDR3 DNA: TGTGCCAGCAGCGCGAGGGGAGCGAGCTCCTATAATTCACCCCTCCACTTT.